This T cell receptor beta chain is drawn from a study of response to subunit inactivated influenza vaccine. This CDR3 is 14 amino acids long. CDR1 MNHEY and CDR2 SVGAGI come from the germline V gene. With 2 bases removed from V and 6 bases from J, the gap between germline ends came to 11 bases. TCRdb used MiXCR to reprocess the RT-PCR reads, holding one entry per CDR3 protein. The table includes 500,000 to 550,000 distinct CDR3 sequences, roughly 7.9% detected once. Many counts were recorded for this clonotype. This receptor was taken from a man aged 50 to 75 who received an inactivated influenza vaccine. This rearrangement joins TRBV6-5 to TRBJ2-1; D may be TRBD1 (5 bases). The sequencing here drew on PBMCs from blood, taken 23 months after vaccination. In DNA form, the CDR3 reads TGTGCCAGCAGTTACCCAGGACACACCAATGAGCAGTTCTTC. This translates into CASSYPGHTNEQFF.